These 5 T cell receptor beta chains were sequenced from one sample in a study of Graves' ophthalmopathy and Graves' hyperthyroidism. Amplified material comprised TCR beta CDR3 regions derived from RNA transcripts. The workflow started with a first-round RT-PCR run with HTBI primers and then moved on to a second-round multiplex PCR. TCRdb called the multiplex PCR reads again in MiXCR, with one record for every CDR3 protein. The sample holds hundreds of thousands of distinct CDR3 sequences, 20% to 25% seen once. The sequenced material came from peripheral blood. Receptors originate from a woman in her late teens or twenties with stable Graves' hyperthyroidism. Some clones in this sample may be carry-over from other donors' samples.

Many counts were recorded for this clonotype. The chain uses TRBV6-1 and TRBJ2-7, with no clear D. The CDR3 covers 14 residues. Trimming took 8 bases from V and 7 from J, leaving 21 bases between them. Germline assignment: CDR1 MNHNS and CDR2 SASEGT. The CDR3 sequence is CASGQIIKYGEQYF. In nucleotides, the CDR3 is TGTGCCAGCGGTCAAATCATAAAGTACGGGGAGCAGTACTTC.

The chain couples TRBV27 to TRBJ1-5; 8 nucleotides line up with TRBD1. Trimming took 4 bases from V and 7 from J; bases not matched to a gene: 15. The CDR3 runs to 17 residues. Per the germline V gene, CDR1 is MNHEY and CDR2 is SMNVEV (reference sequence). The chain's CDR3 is CASSSLLPDRGVQPQHF. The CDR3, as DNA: TGTGCCAGCAGTTCCCTACTCCCCGACAGGGGCGTGCAGCCCCAGCATTTT.

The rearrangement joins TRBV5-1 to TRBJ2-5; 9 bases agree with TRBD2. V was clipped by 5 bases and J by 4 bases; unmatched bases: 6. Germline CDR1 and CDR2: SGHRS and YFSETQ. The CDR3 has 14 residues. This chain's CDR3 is CASSSASGVETQYF. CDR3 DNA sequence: TGCGCCAGCAGTTCCGCTAGCGGGGTAGAGACCCAGTACTTC.

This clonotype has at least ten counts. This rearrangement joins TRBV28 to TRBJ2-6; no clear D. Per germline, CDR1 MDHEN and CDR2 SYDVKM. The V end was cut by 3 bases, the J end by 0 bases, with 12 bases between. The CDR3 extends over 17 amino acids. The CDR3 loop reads CASSLGGTPSGANVLTF. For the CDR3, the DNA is TGTGCCAGCAGTTTGGGTGGAACCCCCTCTGGGGCCAACGTCCTGACTTTC.

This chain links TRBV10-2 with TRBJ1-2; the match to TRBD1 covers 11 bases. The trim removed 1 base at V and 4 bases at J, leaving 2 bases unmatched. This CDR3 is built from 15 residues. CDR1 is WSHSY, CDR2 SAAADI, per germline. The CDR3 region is CASSELDRGLYGYTF. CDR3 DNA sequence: TGCGCCAGCAGTGAGTTGGACAGGGGGCTCTATGGCTACACCTTC.